Presented here are 16 T cell receptor beta chains from one specimen sequenced in a study of blood T cell repertoires in COVID-19. Data came from immunoSEQ multiplex PCR; TCRdb stores just in-frame clones and leaves some out. The table lists some 46,000 clones, 85% to 90% of them singletons. The sequencing sample was made of peripheral blood. The receptors shown here come from a human donor in a cohort sampled during active COVID-19.

This chain joins TRBV24-1 and TRBJ2-3, with 9 bases matching TRBD1. The CDR3 is 20 amino acids. V shed 3 bases, J shed 4 bases, and the junction held 19 bases outside the gene matches. Germline V lookup: CDR1 KGHDR, CDR2 SFDVKD. CDR3 sequence: CATSDTRDREEVVVADTQYF. The CDR3 nucleotides read TGTGCCACCAGTGATACCCGGGACAGGGAGGAGGTCGTGGTGGCAGATACGCAGTATTTT.

This rearrangement joins TRBV14 to TRBJ2-3; the D gene is possibly TRBD2 (5 bases). The CDR3 spans 17 residues. The V gene lost 0 bases and the J gene lost 4 bases, with 17 bases spanning the gap. Germline V gene sequence: CDR1 SGHDN, CDR2 FVKESK. CDR3 bases: TGTGCCAGCAGCCAAGAGTCCCTCCCCCGGAGGCCAGATACGCAGTATTTT. Translated, it gives CASSQESLPRRPDTQYF.

V is TRBV19 and J is TRBJ1-5, with TRBD1 identical over 9 bases. Unmatched junction bases numbered 8, after V lost 5 bases and J lost 6 bases. The germline V gene encodes CDR1 LNHDA and CDR2 SQIVND (reference sequence). The CDR3 is 15 residues long. CDR3 loop: CASSPGTGYGQPQHF. The CDR3 coding sequence is TGTGCCAGTAGTCCCGGGACAGGGTATGGTCAGCCCCAGCATTTT.

Points on this clone: Sequence at one end of the junction differs from germline and may be a read error. The genes are TRBV19 and TRBJ2-3; 11 bases agree with TRBD2. The CDR3 spans 14 residues. Germline CDR1 is LNHDA and CDR2 is SQIVND (reference sequence). This CDR3 is CASSSGRAADTQYF. The CDR3, as DNA: TGTGCCAGCAGTAGCGGGAGGGCCGCAGATACGCAGTATTTT.

The V and J genes are TRBV7-3 and TRBJ2-1; D is possibly TRBD2 (6 bases). The CDR3 is 13 residues long. V lost 3 bases and J lost 7, with 10 bases in between. In germline, CDR1 is SGHTA, CDR2 FQGTGA. CDR3: CASSFAGTNEQFF. CDR3 nucleotides: TGTGCCAGCAGCTTCGCGGGAACAAATGAGCAGTTCTTC. Supplemented by reference TRBV7-3 and TRBJ2-1, the full variable domain reads GAGVSQTPSNKVTEKGKYVELRCDPISGHTALYWYRQSLGQGPEFLIYFQGTGAADDSGLPNDRFFAVRPEGSVSTLKIQRTERGDSAVYLCASSFAGTNEQFFGPGTRLTVL.

The rearrangement joins TRBV9 to TRBJ2-1, with TRBD2 matching over 10 bases. Looked up from germline, CDR1 is SGDLS and CDR2 is YYNGEE. The length of the CDR3 is 15 residues. The V and J ends lost 4 bases and 3 bases, in that order; junction bases with no gene match: 4. The CDR3 DNA sequence: TGTGCCAGCAGCCCACTAGCGGGAAACTACAATGAGCAGTTCTTC. Its protein product is CASSPLAGNYNEQFF.

The rearrangement uses TRBV24-1 and TRBJ2-1; 15 bases line up with TRBD2. CDR3 length: 16 residues. V lost 0 bases to trimming and J lost 8 bases; unmatched junction nucleotides: 1. Germline V gene sequence: CDR1 KGHDR, CDR2 SFDVKD. CDR3 bases: TGTGCCACCAGTGATTTGGGACTAGCGGGAGGGTATGAGCAGTTCTTC. Encoded protein: CATSDLGLAGGYEQFF.

Worth noting for this clone: The junction does not match germline at one end; this may be a read error. The chain links TRBV2 to TRBJ1-5; 9 bases match TRBD1. The germline gives CDR1 SNHLY, CDR2 FYNNEI. This CDR3 has 15 residues. This CDR3 is CASREGQGPQQPQHF. The DNA for the CDR3 is TGTGCCAGCAGAGAAGGACAGGGGCCTCAACAGCCCCAGCATTTT.

The chain uses TRBV19 and TRBJ2-1; 14 bases match TRBD2. The germline V gene has CDR1 LNHDA and CDR2 SQIVND (reference sequence). With 4 bases clipped from V and 9 bases from J, the junction kept 11 bases outside the gene matches. This CDR3 contains 17 residues. The DNA of the CDR3 is TGTGCCAGTAGTAGCAACCCGGGACTAGCGGGAGTCACTGAGCAGTTCTTC. This sequence encodes CASSSNPGLAGVTEQFF.

This clone has only a few counts. This chain links TRBV4-1 with TRBJ2-1, with D maybe TRBD2 (6 bases). Germline V gene data show CDR1 as MGHRA and CDR2 as YSYEKL. CDR3 length: 15 residues. Trimming removed 3 bases at V and 0 bases at J, with 9 bases between. CDR3 sequence: CASSHRLDSYNEQFF. In DNA, the CDR3 is TGCGCCAGCAGCCATCGACTAGACTCCTACAATGAGCAGTTCTTC.

The chain links TRBV9 to TRBJ2-1; D may be TRBD1 (5 bases). Germline CDR1 SGDLS, CDR2 YYNGEE. This CDR3 has 15 residues. V shed 0 bases and J shed 8 bases, with 15 bases lying between them. Here the CDR3 reads CASSVGTSKGDEQFF. The CDR3 region has the DNA TGTGCCAGCAGCGTAGGCACCTCGAAAGGGGATGAGCAGTTCTTC.

The chain couples TRBV10-3 to TRBJ2-7, with 10 bases lining up with TRBD2. The ends lost 6 bases at V and 3 bases at J; junction bases unmatched: 2. CDR1 is ENHRY, CDR2 SYGVKD, per germline. The CDR3 covers 13 residues. In DNA form, the CDR3 reads TGTGCCATCAGGGCTAGCGGGGGCTACGAGCAGTACTTC. Encoded protein: CAIRASGGYEQYF.

As concerns this clone: Other DNA variants within this sample encode the same CDR3. This rearrangement joins TRBV11-2 to TRBJ2-7, with 12 bases that match TRBD1. Germline V gives CDR1 SGHAT, CDR2 FQNNGV. The ends lost 1 base at V and 4 bases at J; junction bases unmatched: 2. The CDR3 consists of 15 residues. The chain's CDR3 is CASSLAGQGAYEQYF. For the CDR3, the DNA is TGTGCCAGCAGCTTAGCGGGACAGGGGGCGTACGAGCAGTACTTC.

The V and J genes are TRBV19 and TRBJ2-3, with D maybe TRBD1 (6 bases). This CDR3 is built from 13 residues. Trimming removed 7 bases from V and 1 base from J, with 9 bases in between. Germline V CDR1 and CDR2: LNHDA, SQIVND (reference sequence). CDR3 residues: CASTRQGTDTQYF. As DNA, the CDR3 is TGTGCCAGTACCCGACAGGGCACAGATACGCAGTATTTT.

The CDR3 DNA sequence: TGCGCCAGCAGCCAAGATCTGACAGTACCAGGGGCCAACGTCCTGACTTTC. Translation gives CASSQDLTVPGANVLTF. The V gene is TRBV4-1, the J gene TRBJ2-6; TRBD1 might be the D (5 bases). This CDR3 spans 17 amino acids. Trimming stripped 0 bases from V and 4 bases from J, with 13 bases between. Germline V gives CDR1 MGHRA, CDR2 YSYEKL.

The chain carries TRBV5-4 and TRBJ1-4, with D hard to call. Germline loops: CDR1 SGHNT, CDR2 YYREEE (reference sequence). Trimming pared 3 bases from V and 0 bases from J, leaving 9 bases between. This CDR3 has 15 residues. The CDR3 is CASSSNTATNEKLFF. Here the CDR3 DNA reads TGTGCCAGCAGCTCGAACACAGCAACTAATGAAAAACTGTTTTTT.